This is a list of T cell receptor beta chains from one sample in a study of cytomegalovirus exposure and HLA in healthy donors. TCRdb's copy holds only in-frame clones and misses some; the assay was immunoSEQ multiplex PCR. The repertoire holds around 100,000 clones, with 65% to 90% as singletons. Material for sequencing was PBMCs. The origin of the receptors is a woman aged 18-35 years in good health and CMV-seronegative. Each CDR3 is given with its conserved first and last residue. D genes are given only for firm matches. The size entry is marked missing in some rows and otherwise reads once, few, many or a size class.

. | TRBJ1-2 | TRBV19 | . | 13 | TGTGCCAGTAGTATAGGGCTTACGTATGGCTACACCTTC | CASSIGLTYGYTF
. | TRBJ2-7 | TRBV25-1 | . | 12 | TGTGCCAGCAGCCGCAGGGGTTACGAGCAGTACTTC | CASSRRGYEQYF
. | TRBJ2-7 | TRBV11-2 | TRBD1 | 15 | TGTGCCAGCAGGGAGAGGGGGCTTAACTTCTACGAGCAGTACTTC | CASRERGLNFYEQYF
. | TRBJ2-7 | TRBV4-1 | . | 13 | TGCGCCAGCAGCCCTCCGGGGGACTACGAGCAGTACTTC | CASSPPGDYEQYF
. | TRBJ2-7 | TRBV20-1 | . | 11 | TGCAGTCCGTCGGACTCCTACGAGCAGTACTTC | CSPSDSYEQYF
. | TRBJ2-1 | TRBV4-1 | . | 17 | TGCGCCAGCAGCCAACAACTACTAGCTGCAGCATACAATGAGCAGTTCTTC | CASSQQLLAAAYNEQFF
few | TRBJ1-1 | TRBV5-8 | . | 14 | TGTGCCAGCAGCTTCACAGGGAAGAACACTGAAGCTTTCTTT | CASSFTGKNTEAFF
. | TRBJ1-6 | TRBV6-6 | TRBD1 | 15 | TGTGCCAGCAGCCCGGGACAGGTTTATAATTCACCCCTCCACTTT | CASSPGQVYNSPLHF
. | TRBJ1-1 | TRBV7-9 | TRBD1 | 17 | TGTGCCAGCAGCCAGAGGGCCGGGACAGGAGTGAACACTGAAGCTTTCTTT | CASSQRAGTGVNTEAFF
. | TRBJ2-1 | TRBV7-7 | TRBD2 | 14 | TGTGCTAGCAGCCCGACTAGCGGGGACAATGAGCAGTTCTTC | CASSPTSGDNEQFF
. | TRBJ1-6 | TRBV13 | TRBD1 | 14 | TGTGCCAGCAGCAGACAGGGGGCGAATTCACCCCTCCACTTT | CASSRQGANSPLHF
. | TRBJ1-3 | TRBV7-2 | . | 14 | TGTGCCAGCAGCGGACAGAGGACTGGAAACACCATATATTTT | CASSGQRTGNTIYF
. | TRBJ2-7 | TRBV21-1 | . | 17 | TGTGCCAGCAGCAAAGATATGGGACACCCACCCCCTTACGAGCAGTACTTC | CASSKDMGHPPPYEQYF
. | TRBJ2-1 | TRBV19 | . | 17 | TGTGCCAGTAGTACGCGGGAGTGGGGGACAGGATACAATGAGCAGTTCTTC | CASSTREWGTGYNEQFF
. | TRBJ2-7 | TRBV20-1 | . | 10 | TGCAGTGCAAGGGGGTACGAGCAGTACTTC | CSARGYEQYF
few | TRBJ2-7 | TRBV6-5 | TRBD1 | 15 | TGTGCCAGCAGCTCCAGCTACAGGGGAACCTACGAGCAGTACTTC | CASSSSYRGTYEQYF
. | TRBJ2-3 | TRBV6-7 | TRBD1 | 15 | TGTGCCAGCAGTTACGTTCAGGGGGGCACAGATACGCAGTATTTT | CASSYVQGGTDTQYF
once | TRBJ2-7 | TRBV7-2 | . | 15 | TGTGCCAGCAGCTTAGTGACGGGGGAGACCTACGAGCAGTACTTC | CASSLVTGETYEQYF
. | TRBJ2-1 | TRBV19 | TRBD1 | 15 | TGTGCCAGTAAGAACAGGGGGGCTCCAGACAATGAGCAGTTCTTC | CASKNRGAPDNEQFF
. | TRBJ2-7 | TRBV30 | TRBD1 | 14 | TGTGCCTGGACAAAGACAGGGGGATCCTACGAGCAGTACTTC | CAWTKTGGSYEQYF
. | TRBJ1-2 | TRBV7-9 | . | 17 | TGTGCCAGCAGCCTCAGACAGTTTAAACCATTTAACTATGGCTACACCTTC | CASSLRQFKPFNYGYTF
. | TRBJ2-7 | TRBV18 | . | 14 | TGTGCCAGCTCACCACCGTCCACCTCCTACGAGCAGTACTTC | CASSPPSTSYEQYF
. | TRBJ1-1 | TRBV27 | TRBD1 | 13 | TGTGCCAGCAGTTTAACAAGGGGGCGGGAAGCTTTCTTT | CASSLTRGREAFF
. | TRBJ2-5 | TRBV5-1 | TRBD1 | 17 | TGCGCCAGCAGCTACAGGGGTGATCAGGGGACGCAAGAGACCCAGTACTTC | CASSYRGDQGTQETQYF
. | TRBJ2-1 | TRBV7-3 | . | 13 | TGTGCCAGCAGCTCAGGCCGCGAGAATGAGCAGTTCTTC | CASSSGRENEQFF
. | TRBJ2-1 | TRBV28 | . | 15 | TGTGCCAGCAGTTTATTCGGGGGGCGGATTGGTGAGCAGTTCTTC | CASSLFGGRIGEQFF
. | TRBJ2-5 | TRBV5-1 | TRBD2 | 16 | TGCGCCAGCAGCTTGTGGGCTAGCGGGGGGGCCAAGGAGCAGTACTTC | CASSLWASGGAKEQYF